Listed below are T cell receptor beta chains from one sample, sequenced in a study of T cells in Graves' hyperthyroidism and ophthalmopathy. One entry per CDR3 protein, called by TCRdb with MiXCR from the multiplex PCR reads. The data contain some 560,000 distinct CDR3 sequences, more than 15% of them singletons. Sequenced material: blood. These receptor sequences come from a woman in her twenties or thirties with Graves' hyperthyroidism. Each CDR3 is given with its conserved first and last residue. D genes are given only for firm matches. Clone size is given for some rows only: seen once, a few or many times, or a class if the clone is expanded.

v_gene,d_gene,abundance,j_gene,CDR3aa,CDR3nt
TRBV6-1,TRBD2,few,TRBJ2-3,CASSEGGLAGVPDTQYF,TGTGCCAGCAGTGAAGGAGGACTAGCGGGAGTACCAGATACGCAGTATTTT
TRBV18,TRBD2,many,TRBJ2-3,CASSPTAGVLNTQYF,TGTGCCAGCTCACCAACAGCGGGAGTTTTGAATACGCAGTATTTT
TRBV7-2,-,-,TRBJ1-2,CASSPGAHGYTF,TGTGCCAGCAGCCCCGGCGCCCACGGCTACACCTTC
TRBV5-1,TRBD2,many,TRBJ2-1,CASSLSGGRDNEQFF,TGCGCCAGCAGCTTAAGTGGCGGGAGGGATAATGAGCAGTTCTTC
TRBV4-1,TRBD2,-,TRBJ2-1,CASSQGGRGASNEQFF,TGTGCCAGCAGCCAGGGCGGGAGAGGAGCTTCGAATGAGCAGTTCTTC
TRBV19,TRBD2,-,TRBJ2-7,CASALAGSSYEQYF,TGTGCCAGTGCATTAGCGGGGAGCTCCTACGAGCAGTACTTC
TRBV6-2/TRBV6-3,-,-,TRBJ2-2,CASRALGAGELFF,TGTGCCAGCAGAGCCTTGGGGGCCGGGGAGCTGTTTTTT
TRBV7-9,-,-,TRBJ1-2,CASSQVNMGYTF,TGTGCCAGCAGCCAAGTCAACATGGGCTACACCTTC
TRBV20-1,TRBD2,many,TRBJ2-1,CSARDPDGGNEQFF,TGCAGTGCTAGAGATCCCGACGGGGGGAATGAGCAGTTCTTC
TRBV20-1,-,few,TRBJ1-2,CSARVGGVGYTF,TGCAGTGCTAGAGTCGGGGGCGTGGGCTACACCTTC
TRBV12-3/TRBV12-4,-,many,TRBJ1-1,CASTERTGGNTEAFF,TGTGCCAGCACGGAAAGGACCGGGGGGAACACTGAAGCTTTCTTT
TRBV5-4,-,-,TRBJ1-1,CASSWGGPTEAFF,TGTGCCAGCAGCTGGGGGGGTCCCACTGAAGCTTTCTTT
TRBV12-3/TRBV12-4,-,many,TRBJ2-3,CASSLGTRLLVPRTDTQYF,TGTGCCAGCAGTTTAGGCACCAGGTTACTAGTACCCCGCACAGATACGCAGTATTTT
TRBV30,-,many,TRBJ2-3,CAWSGSGLSTDTQYF,TGTGCCTGGAGCGGATCAGGGTTGAGCACAGATACGCAGTATTTT
TRBV10-3,-,-,TRBJ2-7,CAISAGPGGTGPKLATKLSYEQYF,TGTGCCATCAGTGCGGGGCCGGGGGGAACAGGGCCCAAACTAGCTACTAAGCTTTCCTACGAGCAGTACTTC